The 9 T cell receptor beta chains in this list originate from one sample, sequenced in a study of Tregs in tolerant kidney transplant recipients (dated by TCRdb to 2018 to 2020). Libraries were prepared through the immunoSEQ multiplex PCR assay. The table was pulled from immuneACCESS by TCRdb, which kept in-frame rearrangements only. Such tables lose some clones; where checked, under half of the loss comes from unresolved V genes, and the rest has no known cause. Present in this sample are more than 15,000 clones, roughly nine tenths of which were seen just once. Together, the top ten hold over 10% of the sample. Input material: CD8+ T cells from blood. These receptors originate from a human donor in good health.

The rearrangement joins TRBV7-9 to TRBJ2-1, with 8 bases matching TRBD1. The CDR3 sequence is 16 residues long. V was pared by 5 bases and J by 0 bases, with 6 bases of the junction left unmatched. The germline V gene has CDR1 SEHNR and CDR2 FQNEAQ (reference sequence). The DNA for the CDR3 is TGTGCCAGCAGCGTCCGACAGGGGAGCTCCTACAATGAGCAGTTCTTC. Residues: CASSVRQGSSYNEQFF. Full variable domain (missing parts from reference TRBV7-9 and TRBJ2-1): DTGVSQNPRHKITKRGQNVTFRCDPISEHNRLYWYRQTLGQGPEFLTYFQNEAQLEKSRLLSDRFSAERPKGSFSTLEIQRTEQGDSAMYLCASSVRQGSSYNEQFFGPGTRLTVL.

The sample holds a few counts of this clone. This rearrangement joins TRBV27 to TRBJ1-2; D might be TRBD1 (5 bases). Trimming took off 2 bases at V and 4 bases at J, with 14 bases between the two ends. Germline V gene data show CDR1 as MNHEY and CDR2 as SMNVEV (reference sequence). The CDR3 consists of 15 residues. Here the CDR3 reads CASSLGPQGGYGYTF. For the CDR3, the DNA is TGTGCCAGCAGTTTAGGGCCGCAGGGTGGCTATGGCTACACCTTC.

The chain recombines TRBV29-1 with TRBJ1-1; possibly TRBD1 for D (6 bases). Germline V gene sequence: CDR1 SQVTM, CDR2 ANQGSEA. Trimming stripped 4 bases from V and 4 bases from J, with 10 bases between. CDR3 size: 12 residues. Here the CDR3 DNA reads TGCAGCGTTGCGCGGGGGGCCACTGAAGCTTTCTTT. The encoded protein is CSVARGATEAFF.

The chain carries TRBV23-1 and TRBJ2-3; the D gene is possibly TRBD1 (5 bases). TRBV23-1 is filed as an ORF, its function uncertain. V was shortened by 8 bases and J by 4 bases, with 16 bases between the two germline ends. This CDR3 is built from 14 residues. CDR3 bases: TGCGCCAGCCCCCGACAGAAAACTCCAGATACGCAGTATTTT. Its protein is CASPRQKTPDTQYF.

The rearrangement links TRBV12-5 to TRBJ1-4, with TRBD1 identical over 9 bases. Germline trimming cut 8 bases from V and 7 bases from J; bases unmatched to any gene: 8. The CDR3 is 14 residues long. In germline, CDR1 is LGHNT, CDR2 FRNRAP. The CDR3 region has the DNA TGTGCTAGTACCCCCGGGACAGGGAGTGAAAAACTGTTTTTT. This codes for CASTPGTGSEKLFF. Combining the CDR3 with reference TRBV12-5 and TRBJ1-4 gives the whole variable domain DARVTQTPRHKVTEMGQEVTMRCQPILGHNTVFWYRQTMMQGLELLAYFRNRAPLDDSGMPKDRFSAEMPDATLATLKIQPSEPRDSAVYFCASTPGTGSEKLFFGSGTQLSVL.

The gene calls are TRBV4-2 and TRBJ2-7; weak D call: TRBD2 (6 bases). CDR3 size: 15 residues. V was trimmed by 2 bases and J by 3 bases, leaving 14 bases between them. CDR1 is LGHNA and CDR2 is YNFKEQ in the germline V gene. CDR3 in DNA: TGTGCCAGCAGCCAAAGTAGGCTAGCGTTCTACGAGCAGTACTTC. This sequence encodes CASSQSRLAFYEQYF.

J is TRBJ2-7 and V is TRBV30; D uncertain. Between the trimmed V and J ends, which lost 0 bases and 3 bases, there was a span of 6 bases. CDR3 length: 12 amino acids. Germline-derived CDR1 and CDR2 are GTSNPN and SVGIG (reference sequence). CDR3 coding DNA: TGTGCCTGGAGTGTACGGAGCTACGAGCAGTACTTC. This encodes CAWSVRSYEQYF.

This clone was picked up a small number of times. V gene TRBV10-2 combines with J gene TRBJ2-7; D ambiguous. V lost 7 bases and J lost 2, with 12 bases in between. There are 13 residues in the CDR3. The germline V gene has CDR1 WSHSY and CDR2 SAAADI. CDR3 nucleotides: TGCGCCAGCATGGACGGGTCCACCTACGAGCAGTACTTC. Its translation is CASMDGSTYEQYF.

The V call is TRBV11-3, the J call TRBJ2-5, with 7 bases lining up with TRBD2. This CDR3 is 14 amino acids long. From germline, CDR1 is SGHNT and CDR2 YENEEA. The V segment lost 5 bases and the J segment 4 bases; nucleotides outside the gene matches: 7. Written as DNA, the CDR3 is TGTGCCAGCAGCAGGCGGGAGTTCCCAGAGACCCAGTACTTC. This codes for CASSRREFPETQYF.